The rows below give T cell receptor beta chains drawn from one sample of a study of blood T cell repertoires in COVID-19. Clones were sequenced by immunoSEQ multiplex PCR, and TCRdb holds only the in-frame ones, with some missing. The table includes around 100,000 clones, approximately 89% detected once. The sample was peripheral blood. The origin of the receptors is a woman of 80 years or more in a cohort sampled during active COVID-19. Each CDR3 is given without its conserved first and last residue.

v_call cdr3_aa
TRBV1 TSSQGVRGSGQPQH
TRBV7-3 ASRVPGTGGGTEAF
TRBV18 ASSPRGSQETQY
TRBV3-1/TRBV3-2 ASSQRGNLLLNTEAF
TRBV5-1 ASTRDIKRGSSYNEQF
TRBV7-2 ASSLVAEAYEQY
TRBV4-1 ASSHLGGDTEAF
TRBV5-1 ASSLAGKFDTGELF
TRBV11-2 ASSPSRGPYEQY
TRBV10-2 ASRQQGVSGSPLH
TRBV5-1 ARRQGGGSGNTIY
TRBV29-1 SGGQGVNQPQH
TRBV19 ASSIGVLLSYNEQF
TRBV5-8 ASSFGDRVYNEQF
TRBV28 ASSSSGTTSYNEQF
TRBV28 ASRAGTEAF
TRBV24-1 ATSDLRSNYGYT
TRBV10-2 ASSFPYTEAF
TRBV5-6 ASTEGQGTMNTEAF
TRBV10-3 AISSVPAQGEEQY
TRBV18 ASSPGTGPTGELF
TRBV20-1 SAADFTEAF
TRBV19 ASSIIGGFGDTQY
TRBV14 ASSQAGLAKDYEQY
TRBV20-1 SASPLRLAVETQY
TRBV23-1 ATPWRNGYT
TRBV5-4 ASSLKLEGTEAF
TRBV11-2 ASIRDRGNYNEQF
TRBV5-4 ASSFEGQTYEQY
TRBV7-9 ASSWGQTGTQPQH
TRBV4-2 ASSQALVSTNEKLF
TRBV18 ASSPIAGVYGYT
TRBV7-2 ASSLFSGRAFDEQF
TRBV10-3 AISDFVGSRENNSPLH
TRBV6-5 ASKPQATPSSEQY
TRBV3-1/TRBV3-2 ASSEGRTSGQETQY
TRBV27 ASSRRGRGGTGELF
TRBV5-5 ASTSWTGKFLSTDTQY
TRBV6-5 ASSPPGGFTEAF
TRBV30 AWSRGNQPQH
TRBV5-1 ASSMDRVGGYT
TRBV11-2 ASSFQGMKTDTQY
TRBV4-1 ASSQRDNTDTQY
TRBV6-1 ASSDRAQVLDYGYT
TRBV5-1 ASSLPGTDNEQF
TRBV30 ASQGNSYEQY
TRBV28 ASRPAGTALQWAQY
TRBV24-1 ATSVPNRGPGNTIY
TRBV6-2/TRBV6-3 ASSGGLGRTDTQY
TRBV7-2 ASSPGLPGGNTIY